The sample holds one count of the clone carrying this T cell receptor beta chain. The data stem from a study of blood T cell repertoires in COVID-19. Overall study context: From T cells, B-cell-depleted T cells, or PBMCs came the material, which was cDNA or gDNA.

As processed by the authors: Estimated nucleated cell counts came from reference gene primer amplification. The data were produced by immunoSEQ multiplex PCR, yet TCRdb's version contains in-frame clones alone and is incomplete. That table is the source of V, J and clone size, and D and trimming were worked out from the DNA. Among 50,000 to 75,000 clones listed, less than 85% were seen once. The germline V gene has CDR1 SGHRS and CDR2 YFSETQ. With 6 bases clipped from V and 1 base from J, the junction kept 8 bases outside the gene matches. The CDR3 spans 15 residues. The TCR sequence derives from a woman between 50 and 59 years old with active or convalescent COVID-19. Sequenced material: peripheral blood. The chain combines TRBV5-1 with TRBJ1-2; TRBD1 matches at 8 bases. The CDR3 loop reads CASTQQGGNNYGYTF. CDR3 DNA: TGCGCCAGCACACAACAGGGGGGAAATAACTATGGCTACACCTTC.